The rows below give T cell receptor beta chains drawn from one sample of a study of blood T cell repertoires in COVID-19. Sequencing was performed with immunoSEQ multiplex PCR; in TCRdb, only in-frame clones are kept and a portion is missing. The sample contains about 100,000 clones, around 90% of which appear only once. Material for sequencing was peripheral blood. These receptors all stem from a man aged 18 to 29 with acute or convalescent COVID-19. Both conserved end residues are part of each CDR3. A D gene is named only where the DNA matches it firmly. Expanded clones are given a class, and other clones once, few, many or no size at all.

TRBV27	.	.	TRBJ2-7	TGTGCCAGCAGCCCGTTCAGAGGAGGGTCCTACGAGCAGTACTTC	CASSPFRGGSYEQYF
TRBV5-1	.	.	TRBJ1-5	TGCGCCAGCAGCTTGAGTGGTGGGGAGGGACAGCCCCAGCATTTT	CASSLSGGEGQPQHF
TRBV5-5	.	.	TRBJ2-2	TGTGCCAGCAGCTGGGAGCTGACCGGGGAGCTGTTTTTT	CASSWELTGELFF
TRBV19	TRBD1	.	TRBJ1-5	TGTGCCAGTAAACCAGACAGGGAGATCAATCAGCCCCAGCATTTT	CASKPDREINQPQHF
TRBV5-6	.	.	TRBJ1-2	TGTGCCAGCAGCTTGTTGAGGGTCAACTATGGCTACACCTTC	CASSLLRVNYGYTF
TRBV19	.	.	TRBJ2-5	TGTGCCAGTAGTAGGTCGGGGGGCATCGGGGAGACCCAGTACTTC	CASSRSGGIGETQYF
TRBV24-1	TRBD1	.	TRBJ1-5	TGTGCCACCAGTGATCCCCGGGACAGGGGCGGGCAGCCCCAGCATTTT	CATSDPRDRGGQPQHF
TRBV10-2	.	.	TRBJ1-1	TGCGCCAGCAGTGAGGGCGGGAACACTGAAGCTTTCTTT	CASSEGGNTEAFF
TRBV11-2	TRBD1	.	TRBJ1-1	TGTGCCAGCAGCTTAGCACCCGGACAGGGCAAAGACACTGAAGCTTTCTTT	CASSLAPGQGKDTEAFF
TRBV6-5	TRBD1	.	TRBJ1-1	TGTGCCAGCAGCGCCGGGACAGGGGAAACTGAAGCTTTCTTT	CASSAGTGETEAFF
TRBV3-1/TRBV3-2	.	.	TRBJ2-7	TGTGCCAGCAGCCGGGTAGAGGGCTACGAGCAGTACTTC	CASSRVEGYEQYF
TRBV7-9	.	.	TRBJ1-1	TGTGCCAGCAGCCCTACGGGGAACACTGAAGCTTTCTTT	CASSPTGNTEAFF
TRBV3-1/TRBV3-2	.	.	TRBJ1-4	TGTGCCAGCAGCCAAGACCCAGCTCGCCCTAGTGAAAAACTGTTTTTT	CASSQDPARPSEKLFF
TRBV6-1	.	.	TRBJ1-3	TGTGCCAGCAGTGACAGACCCCACGGGAGAAGCGGAAACACCATATATTTT	CASSDRPHGRSGNTIYF
TRBV6-5	.	.	TRBJ2-5	TGTGCCAGCAGAGCCAGGCACCAAGAGACCCAGTACTTC	CASRARHQETQYF
TRBV30	TRBD2	.	TRBJ2-5	TGTGCCTGGAGTGGACTAGCGGGGGCCCCGCGCGGTTCGTCCCAGTACTTC	CAWSGLAGAPRGSSQYF
TRBV5-1	.	.	TRBJ1-2	TGCGCCAGCAGCTTGGATTTCGGGGTTGCGGGCTATGGCTACACCTTC	CASSLDFGVAGYGYTF
TRBV6-5	.	.	TRBJ2-5	TGTGCCAGCAGTTACCCAGGCCCCACATCCGAGACCCAGTACTTC	CASSYPGPTSETQYF
TRBV19	TRBD1	.	TRBJ1-1	TGTGCCAGTAGCACTACTTGGGACAGGGACACTGAAGCTTTCTTT	CASSTTWDRDTEAFF
TRBV18	.	.	TRBJ1-3	TGTGCCAGCTCACCAAGCGACGCGGGGCGGAGGGGAAACACCATATATTTT	CASSPSDAGRRGNTIYF
TRBV7-6	TRBD2	.	TRBJ2-1	TGTGCCAGCAGCAGCGGGACTAGCGGGGGGTACAATGAGCAGTTCTTC	CASSSGTSGGYNEQFF
TRBV30	TRBD2	once	TRBJ2-7	TGTGCCTGGAGAGCACTCAGCGGGGCGTTTTCCTACGAGCAGTACTTC	CAWRALSGAFSYEQYF
TRBV5-1	TRBD1	.	TRBJ1-2	TGCGCCAGCAGCCCGGGAGGGACAGATCTCTATGGCTACACCTTC	CASSPGGTDLYGYTF
TRBV5-6	TRBD1	.	TRBJ1-1	TGTGCCAGCAGCCAGGCGGAACAGGGGGCATTTACGGAAGCTTTCTTT	CASSQAEQGAFTEAFF
TRBV7-7	TRBD2	.	TRBJ2-1	TGTGCCAGCAGCCAACTAGCGGGAGGGCCCCATGAGCAGTTCTTC	CASSQLAGGPHEQFF
TRBV14	.	.	TRBJ2-2	TGTGCCAGCAGCCGAGGACTGGGTCGGGAGCTGTTTTTT	CASSRGLGRELFF
TRBV4-1	.	.	TRBJ1-2	TGCGCCAGCAGCCAAGAATTCTCGGGGAACTATGGCTACACCTTC	CASSQEFSGNYGYTF
TRBV5-6	TRBD1	.	TRBJ1-5	TGTGCCAGCAGCAGGAGACAGGGCTACGATCAGCCCCAGCATTTT	CASSRRQGYDQPQHF
TRBV7-9	TRBD2	.	TRBJ2-3	TGTGCCAGCAGCCTGAGGACTAGCGGGGTCAGCCCGGATACGCAGTATTTT	CASSLRTSGVSPDTQYF
TRBV18	TRBD1	.	TRBJ1-6	TGTGCCAGCTCACCGGACAGGGTAGGGTCACCCCTCCACTTT	CASSPDRVGSPLHF
TRBV14	.	.	TRBJ1-1	TGTGCCAGCAGCCAAGTGATGTTCGAGCGGGGCAACACTGAAGCTTTCTTT	CASSQVMFERGNTEAFF
TRBV27	.	.	TRBJ2-3	TGTGCCAGCAGTTACGAGCGGGCTCGCACAGATACGCAGTATTTT	CASSYERARTDTQYF
TRBV11-2	TRBD1	.	TRBJ1-4	TGTGCCAGCAGCTCCGGCGGGCAGGGGGGATTTAAAAAACTGTTTTTT	CASSSGGQGGFKKLFF